One and the same sample provided the 27 T cell receptor beta chains below, sequenced in a study of blood T cell repertoires in COVID-19. TCRdb keeps only in-frame clones here, not all; method: immunoSEQ multiplex PCR. The table has around 170,000 clones, nearly 90% seen once. Sequencing was performed on peripheral blood. All receptors come from a man younger than 35 who had recovered from COVID-19.

This clone was counted a single time. The chain uses TRBV29-1 and TRBJ2-5, with D possibly matching TRBD2 (5 bases). Germline CDR1 and CDR2: SQVTM and ANQGSEA. The CDR3 loop spans 12 amino acids. V lost 7 bases, J lost 5 bases, and 14 bases lay in between. Written as DNA, the CDR3 is TGCAGCGCCGGGCCCGGGGAGGAGACCCAGTACTTC. This translates into CSAGPGEETQYF.

The chain recombines TRBV28 with TRBJ1-2; D may be TRBD1 (6 bases). Germline CDR1 MDHEN, CDR2 SYDVKM. V was shortened by 5 bases and J by 5 bases, with 12 bases between the two germline ends. The CDR3 sequence is 13 residues long. The CDR3 DNA is TGTGCCAGCAGTAATAACAGGGATTATGGCTACACCTTC. Its translation: CASSNNRDYGYTF.

The chain uses TRBV9 and TRBJ1-3, with D hard to call. V lost 5 bases to trimming and J lost 0 bases, with 12 bases between them. Germline values: CDR1 SGDLS, CDR2 YYNGEE. This CDR3 region has 15 residues. CDR3 sequence: CASREGSDSGNTIYF. Written as DNA, the CDR3 is TGTGCCAGCAGGGAGGGATCCGACTCTGGAAACACCATATATTTT.

This clone was seen once. The chain joins TRBV7-2 to TRBJ2-1; D possibly corresponds to TRBD2 (6 bases). Germline assignment: CDR1 SGHTA and CDR2 FQGNSA. The CDR3 has 13 amino acids. Trimming pared 4 bases from V and 9 bases from J, leaving 13 bases between. CDR3 sequence reads: CASSSAEGGEQFF. The CDR3 DNA reads as TGTGCCAGCAGCTCGGCGGAGGGAGGTGAGCAGTTCTTC.

This rearrangement joins TRBV3-1 (or the pseudogene TRBV3-2) to TRBJ2-2; the D gene is possibly TRBD2 (5 bases). Deletions cut 4 bases from V and 2 bases from J, with 14 bases between. The germline CDR1 and CDR2 sequences are LGHDT and YNNKEL (reference sequence). This CDR3 spans 16 amino acids. This chain's CDR3 is CASSRATGSNTGELFF. Written as DNA, the CDR3 is TGTGCCAGCAGCCGCGCTACGGGATCAAACACCGGGGAGCTGTTTTTT.

For the CDR3, the DNA is TGCGCCAGCAGCCAAGCAGGGTTGGGCATTCAGTACTTC. Its translation: CASSQAGLGIQYF. This chain links TRBV4-1 with TRBJ2-4; D may be TRBD1 (5 bases). Germline loops: CDR1 MGHRA, CDR2 YSYEKL. This CDR3 has 13 amino acids. Trimming cost V 1 base and J 9 bases, with 10 bases left between them.

The rearrangement uses TRBV5-6 and TRBJ1-6, with TRBD1 as a possible D gene (5 bases). The CDR3 spans 17 residues. V lost 1 base and J 0 bases, leaving 11 bases between the germline ends. CDR1 SGHDT and CDR2 YYEEEE come from the germline V gene. CDR3 nucleotides: TGTGCCAGCAGCTTGCCCAGGGCGTCCTCCTATAATTCACCCCTCCACTTT. Translation gives CASSLPRASSYNSPLHF.

V usage is TRBV28 and J usage is TRBJ1-4; D possibly corresponds to TRBD1 (5 bases). Looked up from germline, CDR1 is MDHEN and CDR2 is SYDVKM. Trimming stripped 1 base from V and 7 bases from J, with 13 bases between. The CDR3 spans 15 residues. CDR3 in DNA: TGTGCCAGCAGTTTATCTCAGGGAACGGCTGAAAAACTGTTTTTT. Its translation is CASSLSQGTAEKLFF.

This chain joins TRBV30 and TRBJ1-2; D uncertain. The ends were cut back, 0 bases at V and 4 bases at J, with 24 bases in the middle. This CDR3 has 18 residues. Germline CDR1 GTSNPN, CDR2 SVGIG (reference sequence). The CDR3 spells CAWSVRKAGFSPPYGYTF. CDR3 DNA sequence: TGTGCCTGGAGTGTAAGAAAGGCAGGATTTAGTCCGCCCTATGGCTACACCTTC.

The chain has TRBV7-9 and TRBJ2-3, with 7 bases aligning to TRBD1. This CDR3 is 15 amino acids long. The J segment lost 5 bases and the V segment lost 5 bases, leaving 10 bases of the junction unmatched. Per germline, CDR1 SEHNR and CDR2 FQNEAQ (reference sequence). CDR3 DNA sequence: TGTGCCAGCAGCACCCCCGGGACAGTGATAGATACGCAGTATTTT. This gives the protein CASSTPGTVIDTQYF.

V and J are TRBV4-1 and TRBJ2-5; 8 bases agree with TRBD2. Trimming cost V 7 bases and J 0 bases; bases outside gene matches: 7. The germline V gene encodes CDR1 MGHRA and CDR2 YSYEKL. The CDR3 runs 15 residues. This CDR3 is CASTSTSAYQETQYF. The CDR3 coding sequence is TGCGCCAGCACATCGACTAGCGCGTACCAAGAGACCCAGTACTTC.

The chain is built from TRBV19 and TRBJ2-1, with a tentative D call TRBD1 (7 bases). This CDR3 spans 15 amino acids. Looked up from germline, CDR1 is LNHDA and CDR2 is SQIVND (reference sequence). With 1 base removed from V and 5 bases from J, the gap between germline ends came to 12 bases. CDR3 sequence: CASSIAPGGHNEQFF. Here the CDR3 DNA reads TGTGCCAGTAGTATAGCTCCAGGGGGGCACAATGAGCAGTTCTTC.

This clone was detected a few times. The rearrangement links TRBV18 to TRBJ2-3; TRBD2 agrees at 10 bases. The CDR3 runs to 17 residues. V shed 3 bases, J shed 0 bases, and the junction held 6 bases outside the gene matches. CDR1 is KGHSH and CDR2 is LQKENI in the germline V gene. CDR3: CASSPIAGGPSTDTQYF. CDR3 DNA sequence: TGTGCCAGCTCACCGATAGCGGGAGGCCCTAGCACAGATACGCAGTATTTT.

This chain uses TRBV6-5 with TRBJ1-1, with D maybe TRBD1 (6 bases). Per germline, CDR1 MNHEY and CDR2 SVGAGI. Trimming cost V 6 bases and J 8 bases, with 10 bases left between them. The CDR3 length is 11 residues. For the CDR3, the DNA is TGTGCCAGCAGCCTCGGGACAGAAGCTTTCTTT. Protein sequence: CASSLGTEAFF.

The chain is built from TRBV6-1 and TRBJ2-1, with 11 bases fitting TRBD2. The CDR3 is made up of 16 amino acids. Trimming removed 4 bases from V and 1 base from J; junction bases left unmatched: 3. Germline-derived CDR1 and CDR2 are MNHNS and SASEGT. The CDR3 here is CASSGGTSGSYNEQFF. The DNA for the CDR3 is TGTGCCAGCAGTGGTGGGACTAGCGGTTCCTACAATGAGCAGTTCTTC.

The genes are TRBV24-1 and TRBJ2-2; D may be TRBD2 (6 bases). The CDR3 runs 14 residues. V lost 3 bases and J lost 6, with 10 bases in between. CDR1 is KGHDR, CDR2 SFDVKD, per germline. This CDR3 reads CATSDRDFPGELFF. The CDR3 DNA sequence: TGTGCCACCAGTGATCGGGACTTCCCCGGGGAGCTGTTTTTT.

The sample holds a few counts of this clone. The chain carries TRBV7-2 and TRBJ1-3; D may be TRBD1 (5 bases). Trimming removed 1 base from V and 0 bases from J, with 7 bases in between. Germline-derived CDR1 and CDR2 are SGHTA and FQGNSA. The CDR3 is 15 amino acids. CDR3 nucleotides: TGTGCCAGCAGCTTAGGACAGAACTCTGGAAACACCATATATTTT. It codes for CASSLGQNSGNTIYF.

This chain links TRBV6-5 with TRBJ1-2; the D gene is possibly TRBD1 (5 bases). V was clipped by 2 bases and J by 2 bases, with 9 bases between them. The V gene's germline CDR1 is MNHEY and CDR2 SVGAGI. The CDR3 runs to 14 residues. CDR3 protein: CASSYATGNYGYTF. The CDR3 bases are TGTGCCAGCAGTTACGCCACAGGAAACTATGGCTACACCTTC.

A single count supports this clone. Here the CDR3 DNA reads TGTGCCAGCAGGCGACTAGCGGGAGGCGGGAATGAGCAGTTCTTC. Its translation is CASRRLAGGGNEQFF. The chain employs TRBV7-2 and TRBJ2-1, with 13 bases identical to TRBD2. The V segment lost 6 bases and the J segment 7 bases; nucleotides outside the gene matches: 6. Germline V gene lookup returns CDR1 SGHTA and CDR2 FQGNSA. The CDR3 runs 15 residues.

V gene TRBV19 combines with J gene TRBJ2-1, with a tentative D call TRBD1 (6 bases). The CDR3 consists of 16 residues. V lost 2 bases and J lost 7, with 18 bases in between. CDR1 and CDR2 from the germline V gene are LNHDA and SQIVND (reference sequence). CDR3 sequence reads: CASSILGTKLGNEQFF. DNA for the CDR3: TGTGCCAGTAGTATACTCGGGACAAAGTTGGGGAATGAGCAGTTCTTC. Full variable domain (rest looked up from reference TRBV19 and TRBJ2-1): DGGITQSPKYLFRKEGQNVTLSCEQNLNHDAMYWYRQDPGQGLRLIYYSQIVNDFQKGDIAEGYSVSREKKESFPLTVTSAQKNPTAFYLCASSILGTKLGNEQFFGPGTRLTVL.

This clone appeared a few times. The chain couples TRBV7-8 to TRBJ1-5; TRBD1 agrees at 7 bases. Germline CDR1 SGHVS, CDR2 FQNEAQ. J lost 0 bases, V lost 6 bases, and 14 bases had no gene match. CDR3 length equals 18 residues. The CDR3 region has the DNA TGTGCCAGCAGTTTCCAACAGGGGACTTTATATAGCAATCAGCCCCAGCATTTT. Translated, it gives CASSFQQGTLYSNQPQHF.

The rearrangement joins TRBV6-5 to TRBJ1-5, with 7 bases that match TRBD1. Losses at the gene ends were 6 bases for V and 9 bases for J; bases not matched to a gene: 5. CDR1 is MNHEY, CDR2 SVGAGI, per germline. CDR3 size: 12 residues. The CDR3 loop reads CASRTGERPQHF. The CDR3 bases are TGTGCCAGCAGAACAGGGGAACGGCCCCAGCATTTT.

The rearrangement links TRBV18 to TRBJ1-5; tentatively, D is TRBD1 (6 bases). CDR1 KGHSH and CDR2 LQKENI come from the germline V gene. This CDR3 is 14 amino acids long. Deletions cut 4 bases from V and 1 base from J, with 8 bases between. CDR3: CASSLGQSNQPQHF. The CDR3 DNA sequence: TGTGCCAGCTCACTAGGACAGAGCAATCAGCCCCAGCATTTT. The entire variable domain, with the rest obtained from reference TRBV18 and TRBJ1-5, is as follows: NAGVMQNPRHLVRRRGQEARLRCSPMKGHSHVYWYRQLPEEGLKFMVYLQKENIIDESGMPKERFSAEFPKEGPSILRIQQVVRGDSAAYFCASSLGQSNQPQHFGDGTRLSIL.

V and J are TRBV5-4 and TRBJ1-4; 7 bases map to TRBD1. Germline V CDR1 and CDR2: SGHNT, YYREEE (reference sequence). This CDR3 region has 16 residues. The V segment lost 4 bases and the J segment 0 bases; nucleotides outside the gene matches: 6. CDR3 nucleotides: TGTGCCAGCAGCCGCGGGACAGTTGCAACTAATGAAAAACTGTTTTTT. Protein: CASSRGTVATNEKLFF.

The rearrangement links TRBV27 to TRBJ2-3, with D maybe TRBD2 (7 bases). V was trimmed by 7 bases and J by 7 bases, leaving 21 bases between them. The V gene's germline CDR1 is MNHEY and CDR2 SMNVEV (reference sequence). The CDR3 loop spans 15 amino acids. CDR3: CASTSPGGPGYTQYF. The CDR3 DNA reads TGTGCCAGCACCTCCCCGGGGGGCCCCGGGTATACGCAGTATTTT.

In DNA, the CDR3 is TGTGCCAGTAGTATATTTCTGGGTTTAGCGGGAGCTAACGAGCAGTACTTC. Amino acid sequence: CASSIFLGLAGANEQYF. The chain is built from TRBV19 and TRBJ2-7; the match to TRBD2 covers 9 bases. Trimming cost V 2 bases and J 5 bases; bases outside gene matches: 13. Germline assignment: CDR1 LNHDA and CDR2 SQIVND (reference sequence). The CDR3 runs to 17 residues.

V usage is TRBV4-3 and J usage is TRBJ2-5; possibly TRBD2 for D (5 bases). The germline CDR1 and CDR2 sequences are LGHNA and YSLEER. V lost 0 bases and J lost 0, with 8 bases in between. The CDR3 is 15 residues long. For the CDR3, the DNA is TGCGCCAGCAGCCAAGAATGGGAGTACCAAGAGACCCAGTACTTC. Translation: CASSQEWEYQETQYF.